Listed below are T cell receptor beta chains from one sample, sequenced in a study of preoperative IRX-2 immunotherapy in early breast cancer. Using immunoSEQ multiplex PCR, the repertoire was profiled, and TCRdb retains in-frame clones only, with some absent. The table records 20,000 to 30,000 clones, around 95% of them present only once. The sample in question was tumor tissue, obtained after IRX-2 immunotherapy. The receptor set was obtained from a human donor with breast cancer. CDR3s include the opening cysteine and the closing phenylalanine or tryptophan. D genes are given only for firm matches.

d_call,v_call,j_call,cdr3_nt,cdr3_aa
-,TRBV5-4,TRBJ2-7,TGTGCCAGCAGCCTCGGGACCTTGGAGCAGTACTTC,CASSLGTLEQYF
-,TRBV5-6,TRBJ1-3,TGTGCCAGCAGCCCCCGGACTGGGACGGCTCAAAATTTT,CASSPRTGTAQNF
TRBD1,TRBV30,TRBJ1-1,TGTGCCTGGAGAAGGGGGGACAGGGGAGCGGCAACTGAAGCTTTCTTT,CAWRRGDRGAATEAFF
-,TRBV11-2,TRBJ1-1,TGTGCCAGCAGCTTATCGGGGTTGAACACTGAAGCTTTCTTT,CASSLSGLNTEAFF
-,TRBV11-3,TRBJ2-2,TGTGCCAGCAGCTCACAGGGTTTGGGCACCGGGGAGCTGTTTTTT,CASSSQGLGTGELFF
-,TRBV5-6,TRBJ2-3,TGTGCCAGCAGCCAGGGACCCCCGGGCTATAGCACAGATACGCAGTATTTT,CASSQGPPGYSTDTQYF
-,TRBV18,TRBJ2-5,TGTGCCAGCTCACCAGCGGAGACCCAGTACTTC,CASSPAETQYF
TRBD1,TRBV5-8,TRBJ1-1,TGTGCCGGCATGAAATACCGACAGGGGAGGATGAACACTGAAGCTTTCTTT,CAGMKYRQGRMNTEAFF
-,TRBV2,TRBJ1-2,TGTGCCAGCAGTGACAGGGGTGCAAACTATGGCTACACCTTC,CASSDRGANYGYTF
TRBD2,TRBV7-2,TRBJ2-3,TGTGCCAGCAGCTTAGTGCCTAGCGGGACGGGGGATACGCAGTATTTT,CASSLVPSGTGDTQYF
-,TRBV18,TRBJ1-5,TGTGCCAGCTCACCCACCTTACGGGGGCAGCCCCAGCATTTT,CASSPTLRGQPQHF
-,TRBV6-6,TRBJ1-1,TGTGCCAGCGCTGGGGGTGCTGAAGCTTTCTTT,CASAGGAEAFF
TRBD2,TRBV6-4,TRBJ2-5,TGTGCCAGCAGTGACTCGGGTAGCGGGGGTTTCGAGACCCAGTACTTC,CASSDSGSGGFETQYF